What follows is one T cell receptor (beta chain) and its context. No antigen is known for it. No much larger clone is present one base from it, and per-base qualities are unavailable. The sample originates from a study of T cells in localized non-small cell lung cancer (dated by TCRdb to 2019 to 2021). Notes on the research overall: The study examined T cell repertoires in 200 to 250 patients with early-stage NSCLC and compared tumors with uninvolved tumor-adjacent lungs. All 220 or so NSCLC patients in the cohort were treatment-naive and had localized lung tumors that were resected. A mean age of roughly 64 years was recorded for the NSCLC patients, of whom 120 to 150 were male and 95 to 110 were female. Broader findings and caveats from the paper: Higher blood T cell density associated with longer overall survival, while higher adjacent-lung clonality associated with shorter survival. Because multi-region sequencing of the tumors was not done, intratumor heterogeneity could not be ruled out. Since the design was exploratory, TCR variables were selected using unadjusted p-values with no false-discovery rate correction. A median of approximately 53 of the top 100 tumor clones turned up in the paired uninvolved adjacent lung, and 25 to 35 of those clones also ranked among the top 100 of that same adjacent lung. Uninvolved tumor-adjacent lung showed the highest T cell clonality, higher than tumor, which suggests more focused antigenic responses in the uninvolved tumor-adjacent lung.

TCR beta CDR3 regions were sequenced from DNA using the immunoSEQ Assay. The original methods were these. To compute T cell density, TCR beta template counts were normalized to usable DNA, which was estimated by amplifying housekeeping genes. Using the preseqR package, richness was estimated by extrapolating to 120,000 templates for tissue samples and 400,000 templates for PBMC samples. Clonality was calculated as one minus Pielou's evenness. Tissue-enriched TCRs were identified by differential abundance testing using productive amino-acid clonotypes, minimum total count 5 and alpha 0.1. The Jaccard Index and the Morisita Overlap Index were used to measure repertoire overlap between compartments. GLIPH grouped TCR beta CDR3s together with public tetramer-defined viral CDR3s, and a viral motif had to include at least three viral sequences and show V-gene enrichment. The clones in this table, taken by TCRdb from immuneACCESS, are in-frame only. Not every clone is retained; where verified, under half of the shortfall comes from an unresolved V gene, and the cause of the rest is unknown. From that table come the V and J calls and clone size; the DNA was used to work out D and trimming. The sample table shows tens of thousands of clones, and around nine tenths are seen once. The top ten clonotypes cover under 25% of the sample.

CDR1 and CDR2 are read off the germline V gene as SNHLY and FYNNEI. The CDR3 holds 17 amino acids from the cysteine to the phenylalanine. CDR3 DNA is the only sequence kept; it has 51 bases, read in frame from the first base. V sheds 4 bases and J sheds 3 bases, leaving 18 bases between their ends. At diagnosis, tumor, uninvolved tumor-adjacent lung and peripheral blood were collected and then preserved as a mix of FFPE and fresh-frozen material. Blood samples were analyzed as peripheral blood mononuclear cells for TCR repertoire profiling. Sequencing was performed on peripheral blood, taken before any cancer treatment. The chain is made from TRBV2 and TRBJ2-2; the D gene is perhaps TRBD2, on 6 matching bases. This TCR came from a man between 40 and 70 years old with stage I squamous cell lung carcinoma. The CDR3: CASSASSAGTYTGELFF. Read as DNA, the sequence is TGTGCCAGCAGTGCGTCTAGCGCCGGAACTTACACCGGGGAGCTGTTTTTT.